The clone carrying this T cell receptor beta chain was detected only a few times. The data stem from a study of breast tumors, draining lymph nodes, adjacent tissues. Trimming pared 6 bases from V and 1 base from J, leaving 6 bases between. The length of the CDR3 is 11 residues. CDR1 is DFQATT, CDR2 SNEGSKA, per germline (reference sequence). One entry per CDR3 protein, called by TCRdb with MiXCR from the multiplex PCR reads. Here the sample spans 150,000 to 200,000 distinct CDR3 sequences, about 33% being singletons. The lymph nodes were axillary draining lymph nodes from breast cancer patients. This sequence originates from a female donor with breast cancer. Some clones in this sample may be carry-over from other donors' samples. The chain combines TRBV20-1 with TRBJ1-1; D unresolved. The sequencing sample was made of axillary lymph node tissue. The CDR3 DNA is TGCAGTGCCGGAGGGAACACTGAAGCTTTCTTT. Encoded protein: CSAGGNTEAFF.